The clone carrying this TCR beta chain was observed many times. Its antigen is not known. RNA-based 3' RACE libraries used unique molecular identifiers. One entry per CDR3 protein results from TCRdb running MiXCR on the 3' RACE reads. The profile shows some 41,000 distinct CDR3 sequences, 6.5% of them singletons. These data are taken from a study of HIV-infected children after antiretroviral therapy interruption. Treatment: PENTA 11 planned treatment interruption arm or continuous ART arm. Study-wide results and limits: After treatment interruption started, naive CD4+ CDR3 overlap across time points dropped.

The length of the CDR3 is 11 residues. The germline V and J ends were trimmed by 7 bases and 6 bases, with 7 bases remaining between them. Germline V CDR1 and CDR2: MDHEN, SYDVKM. The sample consisted of CD45RA+ CD4+ T cells from PBMCs, pooled from several time points, taken from a donor given antiretroviral therapy, either interrupted or continuous. As for subset: naive CD4+ CD45RA+ CD45RO- T cells. This receptor was obtained from a pool of human donors with HIV. The chain joins TRBV28 to TRBJ2-1; D ambiguous. The CDR3 here is CASTARNEQFF. The CDR3 DNA reads TGTGCCAGCACCGCCCGCAATGAGCAGTTCTTC.